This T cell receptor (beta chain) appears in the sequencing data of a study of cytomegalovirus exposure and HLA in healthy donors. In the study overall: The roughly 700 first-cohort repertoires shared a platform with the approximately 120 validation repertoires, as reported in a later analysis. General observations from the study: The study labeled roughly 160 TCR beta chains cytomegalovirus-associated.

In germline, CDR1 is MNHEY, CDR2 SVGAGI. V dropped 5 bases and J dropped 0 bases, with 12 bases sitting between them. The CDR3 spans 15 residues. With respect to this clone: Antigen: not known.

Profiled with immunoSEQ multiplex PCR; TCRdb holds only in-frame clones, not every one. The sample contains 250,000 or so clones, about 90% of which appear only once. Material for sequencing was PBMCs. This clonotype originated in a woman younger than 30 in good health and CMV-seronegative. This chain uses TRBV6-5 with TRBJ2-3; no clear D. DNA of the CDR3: TGTGCCAGCAGTACTACACTGAAAAGCACAGATACGCAGTATTTT. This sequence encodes CASSTTLKSTDTQYF.